These T cell receptor beta chains were read from a single sample in a study of naive CD8 T cells in extremely preterm neonates. Method: immunoSEQ multiplex PCR; TCRdb's copy keeps in-frame clones and lacks some. Among over 4,500 clones listed, roughly 97% were seen once. The source material was naive CD8+ T cells from blood. These receptors originate from a human donor in good health. Both conserved end residues are trimmed from each CDR3. A D gene is named only where the DNA matches it firmly.

length,V,D,CDR3
13,TRBV18,TRBD1,ASSPPGQGATGLH
13,TRBV13,NA,ASSLGRAANYGYT
11,TRBV6-5,NA,ASSYWRDTEAF
13,TRBV7-9,TRBD1,ASSPDRVRTDTQY
15,TRBV6-1,NA,ASSVSPGPGTYRGYT
10,TRBV11-1,TRBD1,ASSWDRGEQF
15,TRBV4-3,NA,ASSQEEGHQSSYEQY
11,TRBV6-1,NA,ASGLRDNEKLF
13,TRBV28,NA,ASSLRQAINQPQH
14,TRBV6-1,TRBD2,ASSVVPGLAGHEQF
12,TRBV28,NA,ASSSAGDNQPQH
14,TRBV6-1,NA,ASSVLGGPNGETQY
14,TRBV7-2,NA,ASSLFGASAIGTQY
14,TRBV4-1,NA,ASSQGRGPSGYEQY
12,TRBV11-3,TRBD1,ASSPWTGGYEQY
12,TRBV29-1,NA,SVTIGQLSGPQH
11,TRBV10-3,NA,AIRGWAQETQY
14,TRBV14,TRBD2,ASSQGISAGYNEQF
13,TRBV30,TRBD1,AWSVTGARSEKLF
13,TRBV28,NA,ASSSFWESNQPQH
13,TRBV18,TRBD2,ASSTPSGRSGELF
14,TRBV30,TRBD1,AWRGRGRVYGTEAF
13,TRBV28,TRBD1,ASSSPGQGSYEQY
12,TRBV5-1,NA,ASSLGGVTDTQY
9,TRBV2,NA,ASSGQPEAF
13,TRBV27,TRBD1,ASSLLQGGRDTQY
16,TRBV5-1,NA,ASSRGTIPGQINYGYT
12,TRBV4-3,NA,ASSQDRGPYGYT
17,TRBV28,TRBD2,ASSLRLAGGVSGANVLT